One sample yielded the 14 T cell receptor beta chains listed below, sequenced in a study of T cells after yellow fever vaccination. TCRdb re-called the 5' RACE reads through MiXCR, storing one row per CDR3 protein. The sample consists of 450,000 to 650,000 distinct CDR3 sequences, just over 20% of them appearing once. Sequences were derived from PBMCs, sampled about 21 days after the first yellow fever vaccination. The source is a man aged 18 to 29 who received the YFV17D yellow fever vaccine.

Comments on this clonotype: A much larger clone differs from this one at a single base, so this may be a read error. This chain links TRBV7-9 with TRBJ2-2, with 7 positions matching TRBD1. The CDR3 consists of 16 residues. V lost 5 bases to trimming and J lost 1 base; unmatched junction nucleotides: 7. Germline V gives CDR1 SEHNR, CDR2 FQNEAQ (reference sequence). CDR3 nucleotide sequence: TGTGCCAGCAGCAAGACCGGGACAGAGAACACCGGGGAGCTGTTTTTT. This codes for CASSKTGTENTGELFF.

The V gene is TRBV7-2, the J gene TRBJ2-3; D is perhaps TRBD2 (5 bases). CDR3 length: 15 residues. CDR1 and CDR2 (germline): SGHTA, FQGNSA. The V and J ends lost 5 bases and 2 bases respectively, with 14 bases between them. CDR3 sequence reads: CASSTDPGNTDTQYF. CDR3 nucleotides: TGTGCCAGCAGCACCGACCCGGGAAACACAGATACGCAGTATTTT.

This clonotype has just a few counts. CDR3 amino acids: CASSQVAGFEAFF. As DNA, the CDR3 is TGCGCCAGCAGCCAAGTTGCCGGGTTTGAAGCTTTCTTT. The chain combines TRBV4-3 with TRBJ1-1, with D unclear. CDR3 length equals 13 residues. Germline CDR1 reads LGHNA; CDR2 reads YSLEER. The V and J ends lost 1 base and 7 bases respectively, with 10 bases between them.

This clonotype was observed a handful of times. The CDR3 region is CASSPPGHPSDTQYF. The CDR3 coding sequence is TGTGCCAGCTCACCACCGGGACACCCGTCGGATACGCAGTATTTT. V is TRBV18 and J is TRBJ2-3, with D possibly matching TRBD1 (6 bases). Germline V gene sequence: CDR1 KGHSH, CDR2 LQKENI. Trimming shortened V by 0 bases and J by 6 bases, and 13 bases separated the two germline ends. The CDR3 runs to 15 residues.

J is TRBJ1-6 and V is TRBV5-5; a weak D match, TRBD1 (6 bases). Germline V CDR1 and CDR2: SGHKS, YYEKEE (reference sequence). The CDR3 runs to 14 residues. V shed 4 bases and J shed 9 bases, with 14 bases lying between them. The CDR3 spells CASSNSWDTSPLHF. DNA of the CDR3: TGTGCCAGCAGCAACTCCTGGGACACTTCACCCCTCCACTTT.

The rearrangement links TRBV6-6 to TRBJ1-2; D gene ambiguous. V was clipped by 8 bases and J by 8 bases, with 9 bases between them. Germline V lookup: CDR1 MNHNY, CDR2 SVGAGI (reference sequence). This CDR3 is 10 amino acids long. The DNA for the CDR3 is TGTGCCAGCGCAGCGTGGGGCTACACCTTC. It encodes CASAAWGYTF.

The chain has TRBV7-9 and TRBJ1-1; possible D gene TRBD1, 5 bases. The germline V gene has CDR1 SEHNR and CDR2 FQNEAQ (reference sequence). Trimming cost V 5 bases and J 2 bases, with 15 bases left between them. The CDR3 loop spans 15 amino acids. CDR3 sequence: CASSDAGRGNTEAFF. CDR3 bases: TGTGCCAGCAGCGACGCAGGGAGAGGTAACACTGAAGCTTTCTTT.

This chain uses TRBV7-3 with TRBJ2-1, with 11 bases identical to TRBD2. The germline V gene has CDR1 SGHTA and CDR2 FQGTGA. The CDR3 has 16 residues. V was pared by 4 bases and J by 9 bases, with 11 bases of the junction left unmatched. The CDR3 sequence: CASSSTGLAGGGEQFF. Here the CDR3 DNA reads TGTGCCAGCAGCTCGACCGGGCTAGCGGGGGGCGGTGAGCAGTTCTTC. Using reference TRBV7-3 and TRBJ2-1 for the parts outside the CDR3, the full variable domain is GAGVSQTPSNKVTEKGKYVELRCDPISGHTALYWYRQSLGQGPEFLIYFQGTGAADDSGLPNDRFFAVRPEGSVSTLKIQRTERGDSAVYLCASSSTGLAGGGEQFFGPGTRLTVL.

This clonotype has at least ten counts. The chain links TRBV12-3 or TRBV12-4 to TRBJ1-4; 7 bases line up with TRBD1. V lost 2 bases and J lost 6; bases outside the gene matches: 3. The CDR3 loop spans 14 amino acids. CDR3 in amino acids: CASSLRQGDEKLFF. In DNA form, the CDR3 reads TGTGCCAGCAGTTTACGGCAGGGGGATGAAAAACTGTTTTTT.

This chain connects TRBV12-3 or TRBV12-4 to TRBJ2-3; 10 bases map to TRBD2. The CDR3 consists of 15 residues. J lost 5 bases, V lost 8 bases, and 10 bases had no gene match. Written as DNA, the CDR3 is TGTGCCAGCGGAATGGGACTAGCGCCCTTAGATACGCAGTATTTT. Its protein is CASGMGLAPLDTQYF.

The J gene is TRBJ1-3, the V gene TRBV16; D gene uncertain. V lost 0 bases and J lost 2, with 5 bases in between. Germline lookup yields CDR1 KGHSY and CDR2 FQNENV. The CDR3 has 14 amino acids. CDR3 DNA: TGTGCCAGCAGCCAATCGATAACTGGAAACACCATATATTTT. Translated, it gives CASSQSITGNTIYF. The full variable domain, rest sourced from reference TRBV16 and TRBJ1-3, is GEEVAQTPKHLVRGEGQKAKLYCAPIKGHSYVFWYQQVLKNEFKFLISFQNENVFDETGMPKERFSAKCLPNSPCSLEIQATKLEDSAVYFCASSQSITGNTIYFGEGSWLTVV.

The table lists this clonotype with a few counts. The chain has TRBV4-2 and TRBJ1-2; D call uncertain. Trimming stripped 3 bases from V and 3 bases from J, with 14 bases between. This CDR3 is 15 amino acids long. Per germline, CDR1 LGHNA and CDR2 YNFKEQ. DNA for the CDR3: TGTGCCAGCAGCCAGGAAACGTTAGAAGACTATGGCTACACCTTC. It is translated as CASSQETLEDYGYTF.

This clonotype occurred a few times. The gene calls are TRBV7-6 and TRBJ2-2; TRBD2 agrees at 9 bases. The germline CDR1 and CDR2 sequences are SGHVS and FNYEAQ. V dropped 2 bases and J dropped 4; count of bases not matched to a gene: 5. CDR3 length: 16 amino acids. The DNA of the CDR3 is TGTGCCAGCAGCTTAATAGCGGGGGCGGGCACCGGGGAGCTGTTTTTT. Translating gives CASSLIAGAGTGELFF.

Only a few counts were recorded for this clonotype. The chain recombines TRBV7-3 with TRBJ2-7; no firm D call. V lost 5 bases to trimming and J lost 3 bases, with 17 bases between them. Per the germline V gene, CDR1 is SGHTA and CDR2 is FQGTGA. CDR3 length equals 15 residues. CDR3: CASSPSKRLLYEQYV. The CDR3 DNA follows: TGTGCCAGCAGCCCATCAAAGAGGCTCCTCTACGAGCAGTACGTC.